This T cell receptor beta chain was recorded in a study of cytomegalovirus exposure and HLA in healthy donors. With 60 Vbeta and 13 Jbeta primers, the PCR was carried out. Here immunoSEQ multiplex PCR was the method, and the copy in TCRdb shows in-frame clones only, minus some. Here the sample spans around 170,000 clones, roughly 71% being singletons. This CDR3 has 15 residues. The germline V gene has CDR1 SGDLS and CDR2 YYNGEE. Trimming took 4 bases from V and 5 from J; bases not matched to a gene: 10. The sequence was collected from a girl between 10 and 17 years old in good health and CMV-seronegative. The chain is built from TRBV9 and TRBJ2-5; 8 bases align to TRBD1. Sequencing was performed on PBMCs. The DNA of the CDR3 is TGTGCCAGCAGCCCTCAGGGGGCCCGTGGTGAGACCCAGTACTTC. This encodes CASSPQGARGETQYF.